This T cell receptor (beta chain) was sequenced in a study of blood T cell repertoires in COVID-19. Using immunoSEQ multiplex PCR, the repertoire was profiled, and TCRdb retains in-frame clones only, with some absent. In the table there are a few hundred thousand clones, 75% to 90% of which are singletons. This CDR3 region has 12 residues. Trimming took 10 bases from V and 9 from J; bases not matched to a gene: 8. Germline CDR1 MNHEY, CDR2 SVGAGI. This chain connects TRBV6-5 to TRBJ1-1; 10 nucleotides line up with TRBD1. The sequence came from a woman aged 65 to 85 with COVID-19, enrolled during active disease. What was sequenced was peripheral blood. The CDR3 DNA follows: TGTGCCACCTCGACAGGGGGCCTTCAAGCTTTCTTT. Residues: CATSTGGLQAFF.